Following are 26 T cell receptor beta chains from one sample sequenced in a study of shared clonotypes between healthy human individuals. Some clones are missing from TCRdb's copy, which holds only in-frame ones; the method was immunoSEQ multiplex PCR. The sample comprises approximately 1.1 million clones, around 78% of which are singletons, and approximately 0.5% rests with the top ten. The sequenced sample consisted of memory CD4+ T cells from PBMCs. Indicated subset: CD45RA-negative fraction. The receptor set was obtained from a man between 18 and 35 years old in good health. Some clones in this sample may be carry-over from other donors' samples.

The chain combines TRBV5-4 with TRBJ1-1; 7 bases map to TRBD1. The CDR3 totals 14 residues. V shed 3 bases, J shed 1 base, and the junction held 3 bases outside the gene matches. Germline V CDR1 and CDR2: SGHNT, YYREEE (reference sequence). The CDR3 region has the DNA TGTGCCAGCAGCTGGGACAGTGGGAACACTGAAGCTTTCTTT. This encodes CASSWDSGNTEAFF.

The chain carries TRBV5-1 and TRBJ2-3; TRBD1 agrees at 9 bases. V was pared by 4 bases and J by 5 bases, with 5 bases of the junction left unmatched. CDR1 is SGHRS and CDR2 is YFSETQ in the germline V gene. This CDR3 has 14 residues. CDR3 sequence (DNA): TGCGCCAGCAGCCCTAGACAGGGGGAAGATACGCAGTATTTT. It translates to CASSPRQGEDTQYF.

In this sample, this clone turned up a few times. The CDR3 DNA reads as TGTGCCAGCAGCTGGGAGTCGTCCTCCCCCAATGAGCAGTTCTTC. The encoded protein is CASSWESSSPNEQFF. The V call is TRBV11-1, the J call TRBJ2-1; a possible D gene is TRBD2 (5 bases). The length of the CDR3 is 15 residues. Trimming took off 4 bases at V and 6 bases at J, with 16 bases between the two ends. Germline CDR1 SGHAT, CDR2 FQDESV (reference sequence). The variable domain in full, completed from reference TRBV11-1 and TRBJ2-1, reads EAEVAQSPRYKITEKSQAVAFWCDPISGHATLYWYRQILGQGPELLVQFQDESVVDDSQLPKDRFSAERLKGVDSTLKIQPAELGDSAMYLCASSWESSSPNEQFFGPGTRLTVL.

This rearrangement joins TRBV12-2 to TRBJ1-2. TRBV12-2 is a known pseudogene. This CDR3 has 16 residues. CDR3 DNA sequence: TGTGCAAGTCGCCCGCCGGGAGGTCTCAGAAACTATGGCTACACCTTC. Residues: CASRPPGGLRNYGYTF.

This clone was detected only once. This rearrangement joins TRBV10-3 to TRBJ2-1, with a weak D call TRBD2 (5 bases). The germline V gene has CDR1 ENHRY and CDR2 SYGVKD. CDR3 length: 15 residues. Trimming left V 3 bases short and J 2 bases short, with 11 bases between. CDR3 nucleotide sequence: TGTGCCATCAGTGAAGCAGCGGTAACCTACAATGAGCAGTTCTTC. This gives the protein CAISEAAVTYNEQFF.

This sequence joins TRBV28 and TRBJ2-3, with TRBD1 as a possible D gene (6 bases). The V and J ends lost 4 bases and 4 bases respectively, with 18 bases between them. The CDR3 consists of 16 residues. The V gene's germline CDR1 is MDHEN and CDR2 SYDVKM. The CDR3 spells CASSSQGRSLADTQYF. The DNA of the CDR3 is TGTGCCAGCAGTTCCCAGGGGCGTTCCCTCGCAGATACGCAGTATTTT. Combining the CDR3 with reference TRBV28 and TRBJ2-3 gives the whole variable domain DVKVTQSSRYLVKRTGEKVFLECVQDMDHENMFWYRQDPGLGLRLIYFSYDVKMKEKGDIPEGYSVSREKKERFSLILESASTNQTSMYLCASSSQGRSLADTQYFGPGTRLTVL.

The chain joins TRBV6-6 to TRBJ2-3; D uncertain. The CDR3 loop spans 13 amino acids. V lost 5 bases to trimming and J lost 4 bases, with 10 bases between them. Germline V gene sequence: CDR1 MNHNY, CDR2 SVGAGI (reference sequence). CDR3 sequence reads: CASSPGPPDTQYF. In DNA form, the CDR3 reads TGTGCCAGCAGTCCCGGGCCCCCAGATACGCAGTATTTT.

The chain joins TRBV5-1 to TRBJ1-2; TRBD1 is a possible D gene (6 bases). The CDR3 has 13 amino acids. V was shortened by 4 bases and J by 6 bases, with 13 bases between the two germline ends. Germline CDR1 is SGHRS and CDR2 is YFSETQ. This chain's CDR3 is CASSTPGVDGYTF. The CDR3 nucleotides are TGCGCCAGCAGCACTCCAGGGGTGGATGGCTACACCTTC.

In DNA form, the CDR3 reads TGTGCCAGCACCCAGGGGTCTGAAGAGACCCAGTACTTC. Protein: CASTQGSEETQYF. The rearrangement joins TRBV28 to TRBJ2-5; a possible D gene is TRBD1 (6 bases). The V end lost 7 bases, the J end lost 3 bases, and 12 bases lay between the germline ends. The CDR3 is 13 residues long. The V gene's germline CDR1 is MDHEN and CDR2 SYDVKM.

This chain uses TRBV18 with TRBJ2-5; 8 nucleotides agree with TRBD1. The CDR3 sequence is 15 residues long. The J segment lost 1 base and the V segment lost 1 base, leaving 2 bases of the junction unmatched. Germline V CDR1 and CDR2: KGHSH, LQKENI. CDR3 residues: CASSPRQGAQETQYF. For the CDR3, the DNA is TGTGCCAGCTCACCACGGCAGGGGGCCCAAGAGACCCAGTACTTC.

This clone was counted at least ten times. The chain employs TRBV11-1 and TRBJ2-3, with 16 bases aligning to TRBD2. The V segment lost 5 bases and the J segment 1 base; nucleotides outside the gene matches: 6. Germline CDR1 is SGHAT and CDR2 is FQDESV (reference sequence). The CDR3 spans 18 residues. CDR3 sequence (DNA): TGTGCCAGCAGCGTCGGGACTAGCGGGAGGGCCGGCACAGATACGCAGTATTTT. It encodes CASSVGTSGRAGTDTQYF.

The rearrangement joins TRBV15 to TRBJ2-2; D is unresolved. CDR3 length: 12 amino acids. Per the germline V gene, CDR1 is LNHNV and CDR2 is YYDKDF (reference sequence). V dropped 6 bases and J dropped 1 base, with 3 bases sitting between them. CDR3 in amino acids: CATSRNTGELFF. The CDR3 bases are TGTGCCACCAGTAGGAACACCGGGGAGCTGTTTTTT.

The V and J genes are TRBV5-1 and TRBJ1-2, with 7 bases aligning to TRBD1. V was clipped by 1 base and J by 8 bases; unmatched bases: 11. This CDR3 region has 15 residues. Germline V gene lookup returns CDR1 SGHRS and CDR2 YFSETQ. In DNA form, the CDR3 reads TGCGCCAGCAGCTTGTTCAGGACAGGTCCTGACGGCTACACCTTC. Residues: CASSLFRTGPDGYTF.

The rearrangement links TRBV11-3 to TRBJ2-3; tentative D call: TRBD2 (5 bases). V was cut by 5 bases and J by 4 bases, with 10 bases left in between. The germline V gene encodes CDR1 SGHNT and CDR2 YENEEA. The CDR3 sequence is 13 residues long. DNA of the CDR3: TGTGCCAGCAGCCATGGGGAGCCAGATACGCAGTATTTT. Its translation is CASSHGEPDTQYF.

The V call is TRBV4-2, the J call TRBJ2-7; TRBD2 matches 9 bases. Germline CDR1 reads LGHNA; CDR2 reads YNFKEQ. The CDR3 has 16 amino acids. V shed 1 base and J 5 bases; nucleotides not matched to a gene: 9. The chain's CDR3 is CASSQGPAGGSHEQYF. In nucleotides, the CDR3 is TGTGCCAGCAGCCAAGGACCTGCGGGAGGGTCCCACGAGCAGTACTTC.

This chain joins TRBV27 and TRBJ1-5; D is uncertain. Germline V gene data show CDR1 as MNHEY and CDR2 as SMNVEV (reference sequence). V was pared by 8 bases and J by 6 bases, with 14 bases between. The CDR3 spans 13 residues. Here the CDR3 reads CASGIDLIQPQHF. DNA of the CDR3: TGTGCCAGCGGCATCGACTTAATTCAGCCCCAGCATTTT.

This chain uses TRBV29-1 with TRBJ1-2; D perhaps matches TRBD1 (5 bases). This CDR3 spans 13 amino acids. From germline, CDR1 is SQVTM and CDR2 ANQGSEA. With 4 bases removed from V and 7 bases from J, the gap between germline ends came to 16 bases. The CDR3 sequence is CSVATSQRGGYTF. CDR3 sequence (DNA): TGCAGCGTTGCCACCTCCCAAAGGGGTGGCTACACCTTC.

V and J are TRBV15 and TRBJ1-2; D possibly corresponds to TRBD1 (5 bases). Germline assignment: CDR1 LNHNV and CDR2 YYDKDF (reference sequence). V lost 0 bases, J lost 6 bases, and 14 bases lay in between. The CDR3 contains 15 residues. The CDR3 region has the DNA TGTGCCACCAGCAGAGATCAGGGAGGGGTGGATGGCTACACCTTC. It is translated as CATSRDQGGVDGYTF.

This clone was seen more than once but under ten times. This chain joins TRBV7-3 and TRBJ2-7; 13 bases map to TRBD2. CDR3 length: 16 residues. Germline V lookup: CDR1 SGHTA, CDR2 FQGTGA. After removal of 5 bases from V and 7 bases from J, the junction contained 11 bases not matched to a gene. The CDR3 is CASSPFPGLAGKEQYF. For the CDR3, the DNA is TGTGCCAGCAGCCCCTTCCCGGGACTAGCGGGAAAGGAGCAGTACTTC. Drawing the rest from reference TRBV7-3 and TRBJ2-7, the complete variable domain is GAGVSQTPSNKVTEKGKYVELRCDPISGHTALYWYRQSLGQGPEFLIYFQGTGAADDSGLPNDRFFAVRPEGSVSTLKIQRTERGDSAVYLCASSPFPGLAGKEQYFGPGTRLTVT.

The rearrangement links TRBV4-1 to TRBJ2-1; D might be TRBD1 (5 bases). V lost 1 base and J lost 6, with 16 bases in between. This CDR3 region has 16 residues. In germline, CDR1 is MGHRA, CDR2 YSYEKL. The CDR3 DNA follows: TGCGCCAGCAGCCAAGTGGGCAGTGTTAGGGGCAATGAGCAGTTCTTC. Protein product: CASSQVGSVRGNEQFF.

V gene TRBV7-2 combines with J gene TRBJ2-1; D remains unclear. Germline V gives CDR1 SGHTA, CDR2 FQGNSA. Trimming pared 1 base from V and 5 bases from J, leaving 9 bases between. The CDR3 is made up of 14 amino acids. The DNA of the CDR3 is TGTGCCAGCAGCTTAGTCCAGTGGAACAATGAGCAGTTCTTC. Its translation is CASSLVQWNNEQFF.

The rearrangement joins TRBV14 to TRBJ2-1; 7 nucleotides align to TRBD2. The CDR3 runs 15 residues. From germline, CDR1 is SGHDN and CDR2 FVKESK. The trim removed 0 bases at V and 2 bases at J, leaving 1 base unmatched. The CDR3 coding sequence is TGTGCCAGCAGCCAAGACCTAGCGGCCTACAATGAGCAGTTCTTC. Amino acids: CASSQDLAAYNEQFF. The variable domain in full, with the rest retrieved from reference TRBV14 and TRBJ2-1, is EAGVTQFPSHSVIEKGQTVTLRCDPISGHDNLYWYRRVMGKEIKFLLHFVKESKQDESGMPNNRFLAERTGGTYSTLKVQPAELEDSGVYFCASSQDLAAYNEQFFGPGTRLTVL.

This clone was recorded only once. J is TRBJ2-7 and V is TRBV27; TRBD2 matches at 8 bases. With 2 bases clipped from V and 6 bases from J, the junction kept 6 bases outside the gene matches. This CDR3 region has 14 residues. From germline, CDR1 is MNHEY and CDR2 SMNVEV (reference sequence). The chain's CDR3 is CASSLEAGGGEQYF. The CDR3 nucleotides read TGTGCCAGCAGTTTAGAGGCGGGAGGAGGCGAGCAGTACTTC.

This rearrangement joins TRBV19 to TRBJ2-3; D perhaps matches TRBD1 (5 bases). Germline CDR1 is LNHDA and CDR2 is SQIVND (reference sequence). The length of the CDR3 is 14 residues. Trimming left V 8 bases short and J 3 bases short, with 15 bases between. The CDR3 sequence: CASFDSTQTDTQYF. CDR3 in DNA: TGTGCCAGTTTCGACAGCACCCAAACAGATACGCAGTATTTT. Together with reference TRBV19 and TRBJ2-3, the CDR3 gives the full variable domain: DGGITQSPKYLFRKEGQNVTLSCEQNLNHDAMYWYRQDPGQGLRLIYYSQIVNDFQKGDIAEGYSVSREKKESFPLTVTSAQKNPTAFYLCASFDSTQTDTQYFGPGTRLTVL.

The chain combines TRBV5-8 with TRBJ2-5, with D maybe TRBD1 (5 bases). Deletions cut 2 bases from V and 4 bases from J, with 12 bases between. CDR1 is SGHTS, CDR2 YDEGEE, per germline. The CDR3 has 14 amino acids. CDR3 sequence (DNA): TGTGCCAGCAGCTTACAGGAAGATCGAGAGACCCAGTACTTC. This codes for CASSLQEDRETQYF.

This clone is a singleton in its sample. The chain is built from TRBV5-4 and TRBJ2-7; TRBD2 matches 7 bases. Germline CDR1 is SGHNT and CDR2 is YYREEE (reference sequence). The V and J ends lost 2 bases and 2 bases, in that order; junction bases with no gene match: 7. CDR3 length: 15 residues. The CDR3 DNA reads as TGTGCCAGCAGCTTCGGAGGGAGGGCTACCTACGAGCAGTACTTC. It translates to CASSFGGRATYEQYF.